This T cell receptor (beta chain) was sequenced during a study of OX40 agonist ivuxolimab in advanced cancers. The assay was immunoSEQ multiplex PCR, and TCRdb's table has in-frame clones only and misses some. The sample includes roughly 96,000 clones, about 80% of them seen just once. The CDR3 sequence is 12 residues long. CDR1 is SGHRS, CDR2 YFSETQ, per germline. The ends were cut back, 4 bases at V and 4 bases at J, with 6 bases in the middle. The sequence derives from an adult with an advanced solid tumor such as melanoma, head and neck, liver or kidney cancer. The chain is built from TRBV5-1 and TRBJ2-1; no firm D call. Sequences were derived from CD4+ or CD8+ T cells sorted from blood, sampled in a trial of the OX40 agonist ivuxolimab. The CDR3 DNA reads TGCGCCAGCAGCCCAAATTACAATGAGCAGTTCTTC. Protein product: CASSPNYNEQFF.